This record concerns one T cell receptor (beta chain) sequence. No antigen is known for it. Then a second PCR, running roughly 6 to 12 cycles, was carried out with a sample-barcoded 5' primer and a J-beta primer mix. TCRdb re-derived calls from the 5' RACE reads in MiXCR, one entry per CDR3 protein. The sample has 1 million or so distinct CDR3 sequences, 45% seen once. This entry comes from a study of blood T cells in healthy people across ages. V was shortened by 0 bases and J by 3 bases, with 11 bases between the two germline ends. The CDR3 is 15 amino acids. Per the germline V gene, CDR1 is MNHNY and CDR2 is SVGAGI (reference sequence). Per sample, extraction of total RNA gave at least 5.5 micrograms in every case. Study-level results: Both naive CD4+ cell counts and diversity were greater in long-lived donors than in aged donors.

Sequencing was done on a sample of blood. The V gene is TRBV6-6, the J gene TRBJ1-2, with D perhaps TRBD1 (6 bases). The clonotype was recovered from an older woman in good health. The CDR3 bases are TGTGCCAGCAGTTACTCGGGTCCAGGGGACTATGGCTACACCTTC. It specifies CASSYSGPGDYGYTF.